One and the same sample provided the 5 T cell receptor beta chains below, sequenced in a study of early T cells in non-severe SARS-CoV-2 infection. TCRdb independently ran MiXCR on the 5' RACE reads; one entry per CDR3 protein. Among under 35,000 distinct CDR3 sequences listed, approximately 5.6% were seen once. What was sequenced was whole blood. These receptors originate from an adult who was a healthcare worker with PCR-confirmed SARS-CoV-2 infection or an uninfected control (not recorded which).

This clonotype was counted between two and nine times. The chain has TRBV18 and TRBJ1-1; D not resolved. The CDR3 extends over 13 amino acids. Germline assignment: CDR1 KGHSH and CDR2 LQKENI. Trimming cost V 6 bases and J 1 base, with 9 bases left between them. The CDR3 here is CASSRKGNTEAFF. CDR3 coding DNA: TGTGCCAGCTCCCGAAAGGGGAACACTGAAGCTTTCTTT. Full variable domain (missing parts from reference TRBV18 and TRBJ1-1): NAGVMQNPRHLVRRRGQEARLRCSPMKGHSHVYWYRQLPEEGLKFMVYLQKENIIDESGMPKERFSAEFPKEGPSILRIQQVVRGDSAAYFCASSRKGNTEAFFGQGTRLTVV.

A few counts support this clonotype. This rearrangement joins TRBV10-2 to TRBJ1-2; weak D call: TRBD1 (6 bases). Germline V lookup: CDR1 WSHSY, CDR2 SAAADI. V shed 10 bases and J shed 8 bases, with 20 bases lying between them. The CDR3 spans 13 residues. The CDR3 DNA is TGCGCCATCGGGGGCGCCTCCCCCGGGGGCTACACCTTC. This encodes CAIGGASPGGYTF.

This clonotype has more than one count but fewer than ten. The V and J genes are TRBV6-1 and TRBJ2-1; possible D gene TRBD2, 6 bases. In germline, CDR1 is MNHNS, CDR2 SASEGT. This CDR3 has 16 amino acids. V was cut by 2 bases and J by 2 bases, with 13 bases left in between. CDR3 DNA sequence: TGTGCCAGCAGTGAATTTCCGGAGGGAGCCTACAATGAGCAGTTCTTC. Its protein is CASSEFPEGAYNEQFF.

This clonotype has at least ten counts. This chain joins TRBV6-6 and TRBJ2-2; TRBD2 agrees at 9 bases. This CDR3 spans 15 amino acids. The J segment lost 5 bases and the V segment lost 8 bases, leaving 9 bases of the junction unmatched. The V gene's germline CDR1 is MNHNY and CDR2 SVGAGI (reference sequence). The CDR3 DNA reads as TGTGCCAGCGAATCGAGCGGGAGGATTACCGGGGAGCTGTTTTTT. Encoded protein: CASESSGRITGELFF.

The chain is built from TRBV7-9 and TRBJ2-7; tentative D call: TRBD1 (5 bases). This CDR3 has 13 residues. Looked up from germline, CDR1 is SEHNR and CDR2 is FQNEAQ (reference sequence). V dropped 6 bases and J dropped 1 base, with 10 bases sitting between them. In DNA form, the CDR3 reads TGTGCCAGCAGACCCGACAGTTCCTACGAGCAGTACTTC. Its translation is CASRPDSSYEQYF. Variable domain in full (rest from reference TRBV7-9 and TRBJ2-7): DTGVSQNPRHKITKRGQNVTFRCDPISEHNRLYWYRQTLGQGPEFLTYFQNEAQLEKSRLLSDRFSAERPKGSFSTLEIQRTEQGDSAMYLCASRPDSSYEQYFGPGTRLTVT.